This T cell receptor (beta chain) appears in the sequencing data of a study of CD8 T cells in ankylosing spondylitis. MiXCR, applied by TCRdb to the 5' RACE reads, yields one record per CDR3 protein. The repertoire consists of just under 550,000 distinct CDR3 sequences, with 10% to 15% occurring once and the leading ten covering approximately 6.2%. This clonotype was counted only a few times. Its antigen is undetermined. Germline V CDR1 and CDR2: KGHDR, SFDVKD. The trim removed 4 bases at V and 2 bases at J, leaving 3 bases unmatched. This CDR3 has 14 amino acids. General study points: Within ankylosing spondylitis blood, a TCR beta motif made up of eight highly homologous variants appeared to be characteristic.

J is TRBJ2-7 and V is TRBV24-1; 8 nucleotides match TRBD1. The specimen was blood, either unsorted or a sorted T cell fraction (not recorded which). This receptor was obtained from a male donor with ankylosing spondylitis. The DNA of the CDR3 is TGTGCCACCAGTGACCCAGGGGGCACCTACGAGCAGTACTTC. Protein: CATSDPGGTYEQYF.